The 20 T cell receptor beta chains below were found in one sample sequenced in a study of cytomegalovirus exposure and HLA in healthy donors. The PCR made use of 60 Vbeta and 13 Jbeta primers. The data were produced by immunoSEQ multiplex PCR, yet TCRdb's version contains in-frame clones alone and is incomplete. This sample's clone table lists about 130,000 clones. The source material was PBMCs. These TCRs come from a man younger than 35 in good health and CMV-seronegative.

V and J are TRBV28 and TRBJ1-2; TRBD1 might be the D (5 bases). Germline V gene lookup returns CDR1 MDHEN and CDR2 SYDVKM. V shed 6 bases and J shed 4 bases, with 18 bases lying between them. The CDR3 runs to 15 residues. The CDR3 DNA follows: TGTGCCAGCAGGACGGATTCCCAGGGTGGCTATGGCTACACCTTC. This sequence encodes CASRTDSQGGYGYTF.

The chain joins TRBV7-3 to TRBJ1-1, with 7 nucleotides matching TRBD1. Germline V gene sequence: CDR1 SGHTA, CDR2 FQGTGA. V trimming: 5 bases; J trimming: 3 bases; junction bases outside the gene matches: 3. This CDR3 spans 13 amino acids. The CDR3 loop is CASSRTGDTEAFF. The CDR3 DNA reads TGTGCCAGCAGCCGTACAGGGGACACTGAAGCTTTCTTT. The full variable domain, completed using reference TRBV7-3 and TRBJ1-1, is GAGVSQTPSNKVTEKGKYVELRCDPISGHTALYWYRQSLGQGPEFLIYFQGTGAADDSGLPNDRFFAVRPEGSVSTLKIQRTERGDSAVYLCASSRTGDTEAFFGQGTRLTVV.

V gene TRBV27 combines with J gene TRBJ2-7, with 10 bases that match TRBD1. Germline V gene sequence: CDR1 MNHEY, CDR2 SMNVEV (reference sequence). J gave up 5 bases and V 3 bases, and 22 bases lay outside the gene matches. This CDR3 spans 20 amino acids. The CDR3 protein is CASSFYPPRQGATGMDEQYF. The CDR3 region has the DNA TGTGCCAGCAGTTTCTACCCCCCCCGACAGGGGGCCACCGGTATGGACGAGCAGTACTTC.

The chain recombines TRBV7-2 with TRBJ2-7, with 7 bases identical to TRBD1. Trimming took 5 bases from V and 1 from J; bases not matched to a gene: 8. This CDR3 spans 15 amino acids. Germline CDR1 reads SGHTA; CDR2 reads FQGNSA. DNA for the CDR3: TGTGCCAGCAGCGTCACAGGGGTGTCGTCCTACGAGCAGTACTTC. The encoded protein is CASSVTGVSSYEQYF.

The rearrangement joins TRBV13 to TRBJ2-5, with 9 positions matching TRBD1. TRBJ2-7 matches the DNA end more closely, so the J call is doubtful. The length of the CDR3 is 13 residues. Germline assignment: CDR1 PRHDT and CDR2 FYEKMQ (reference sequence). The DNA for the CDR3 is TGTGCCAGTATGGGACAGGGAATCTACGAGCAGTACTTC. Protein product: CASMGQGIYEQYF.

This chain joins TRBV6-5 and TRBJ2-2, with TRBD2 as a possible D gene (5 bases). The CDR3 loop spans 15 amino acids. V was trimmed by 0 bases and J by 5 bases, leaving 10 bases between them. The germline V gene has CDR1 MNHEY and CDR2 SVGAGI. In DNA form, the CDR3 reads TGTGCCAGCAGTTACTCGACACTAGGGACCGGGGAGCTGTTTTTT. This translates into CASSYSTLGTGELFF.

This chain joins TRBV7-2 and TRBJ1-1, with D unclear. V was trimmed by 5 bases and J by 0 bases, leaving 10 bases between them. The CDR3 loop spans 14 amino acids. The germline CDR1 and CDR2 sequences are SGHTA and FQGNSA. CDR3 in amino acids: CASSPGVLNTEAFF. As DNA, the CDR3 is TGTGCCAGCAGCCCCGGGGTGTTGAACACTGAAGCTTTCTTT. The whole variable domain, filled in from reference TRBV7-2 and TRBJ1-1, reads GAGVSQSPSNKVTEKGKDVELRCDPISGHTALYWYRQSLGQGLEFLIYFQGNSAPDKSGLPSDRFSAERTGGSVSTLTIQRTQQEDSAVYLCASSPGVLNTEAFFGQGTRLTVV.

The chain uses TRBV6-4 and TRBJ2-1; D ambiguous. CDR3 size: 16 residues. The V gene's germline CDR1 is MRHNA and CDR2 SNTAGT. V gave up 0 bases and J gave up 0 bases, with 9 bases separating them. CDR3: CASSDSTLNSYNEQFF. The DNA of the CDR3 is TGTGCCAGCAGTGACTCGACACTCAACTCCTACAATGAGCAGTTCTTC.

The chain has TRBV9 and TRBJ2-1, with TRBD2 matching 10 bases. Losses at the gene ends were 6 bases for V and 4 bases for J; bases not matched to a gene: 19. This CDR3 has 19 amino acids. The germline V gene encodes CDR1 SGDLS and CDR2 YYNGEE. CDR3 protein: CASTPASSGGFDLYNEQFF. The DNA for the CDR3 is TGTGCCAGCACTCCAGCCAGTAGCGGGGGGTTCGACCTATACAATGAGCAGTTCTTC.

This CDR3 is CASSPTLGHYGYTF. The CDR3 nucleotides read TGTGCCAGCAGTCCAACACTGGGGCACTATGGCTACACCTTC. The genes are TRBV28 and TRBJ1-2; TRBD1 might be the D (5 bases). Germline values: CDR1 MDHEN, CDR2 SYDVKM. The V and J ends lost 5 bases and 3 bases respectively, with 13 bases between them. This CDR3 has 14 residues.

This sequence joins TRBV27 and TRBJ2-5; 7 bases line up with TRBD1. Germline V lookup: CDR1 MNHEY, CDR2 SMNVEV (reference sequence). Trimming cost V 5 bases and J 5 bases; bases outside gene matches: 11. The CDR3 runs 15 residues. The CDR3 loop is CASSKIQGLGETQYF. The CDR3 coding sequence is TGTGCCAGCAGTAAAATACAGGGGTTGGGTGAGACCCAGTACTTC.

This chain links TRBV5-1 with TRBJ1-2; TRBD1 might be the D (5 bases). V gave up 2 bases and J gave up 4 bases, with 12 bases separating them. Germline V gene lookup returns CDR1 SGHRS and CDR2 YFSETQ. The CDR3 consists of 14 residues. The CDR3 region has the DNA TGCGCCAGCAGCTTTATCCAGGGTGGCTATGGCTACACCTTC. Its protein product is CASSFIQGGYGYTF.

The V gene is TRBV27, the J gene TRBJ1-2; a weak D match, TRBD1 (5 bases). Germline V gene data show CDR1 as MNHEY and CDR2 as SMNVEV (reference sequence). V lost 2 bases and J lost 5, with 15 bases in between. The CDR3 consists of 15 residues. The CDR3 reads CASSLIGQSKYGYTF. As DNA, the CDR3 is TGTGCCAGCAGTTTAATAGGACAAAGCAAGTATGGCTACACCTTC.

V gene TRBV6-1 combines with J gene TRBJ1-5; D not certain. Germline CDR1 is MNHNS and CDR2 is SASEGT. This CDR3 region has 13 residues. Trimming left V 7 bases short and J 2 bases short, with 9 bases between. CDR3 region: CASTLRGNQPQHF. CDR3 DNA: TGTGCCAGCACCCTCCGGGGCAATCAGCCCCAGCATTTT.

The rearrangement uses TRBV28 and TRBJ2-7; no clear D. The V and J ends lost 5 bases and 5 bases respectively, with 7 bases between them. The length of the CDR3 is 11 residues. Germline V lookup: CDR1 MDHEN, CDR2 SYDVKM. DNA for the CDR3: TGTGCCAGCAGTGCGCTGGACGAGCAGTACTTC. It specifies CASSALDEQYF.

The CDR3 bases are TGCGCCAGCACACCGGGACAGGGGAACACTGAAGCTTTCTTT. Protein product: CASTPGQGNTEAFF. This chain uses TRBV4-3 with TRBJ1-1, with 9 bases lining up with TRBD1. Per the germline V gene, CDR1 is LGHNA and CDR2 is YSLEER. The CDR3 consists of 14 residues. V was pared by 7 bases and J by 1 base, with 4 bases of the junction left unmatched.

The V call is TRBV5-1, the J call TRBJ1-2, with no clear D. This CDR3 spans 12 amino acids. V was cut by 0 bases and J by 5 bases, with 5 bases left in between. Germline values: CDR1 SGHRS, CDR2 YFSETQ. This CDR3 reads CASSLASYGYTF. CDR3 DNA: TGCGCCAGCAGCTTGGCTAGTTATGGCTACACCTTC.

The V call is TRBV5-1, the J call TRBJ1-4; a possible D gene is TRBD1 (6 bases). V was clipped by 5 bases and J by 7 bases, with 15 bases between them. Germline assignment: CDR1 SGHRS and CDR2 YFSETQ. The CDR3 is 14 amino acids. CDR3 protein: CASRRDNRAEKLFF. The CDR3 DNA is TGCGCCAGCAGGAGGGACAACAGGGCTGAAAAACTGTTTTTT. The full variable domain, rest sourced from reference TRBV5-1 and TRBJ1-4, is KAGVTQTPRYLIKTRGQQVTLSCSPISGHRSVSWYQQTPGQGLQFLFEYFSETQRNKGNFPGRFSGRQFSNSRSEMNVSTLELGDSALYLCASRRDNRAEKLFFGSGTQLSVL.

This chain uses TRBV7-6 with TRBJ2-3, with 11 positions matching TRBD2. V shed 3 bases, J shed 1 base, and the junction held 6 bases outside the gene matches. Germline CDR1 and CDR2: SGHVS and FNYEAQ. The CDR3 has 17 residues. CDR3 residues: CASSFGTSGTRTDTQYF. DNA for the CDR3: TGTGCCAGCAGCTTCGGGACTAGCGGAACTCGCACAGATACGCAGTATTTT.

The chain carries TRBV19 and TRBJ1-1, with TRBD1 as a possible D gene (6 bases). The CDR3 has 13 residues. V lost 7 bases and J lost 10, with 19 bases in between. Germline CDR1 and CDR2: LNHDA and SQIVND (reference sequence). The CDR3 DNA follows: TGTGCCAGTATTCCGGGACAACTTGGGGGAGCTTTCTTT. Protein: CASIPGQLGGAFF.